This TCR beta chain was sequenced for a study of T-cell memory formation after mild COVID-19. Study-level points and caveats: Among contracting clones, CD4+ were mainly CM/EM and CD8+ enriched in EMRA.

TCRdb used MiXCR to reprocess the 5' RACE reads, holding one entry per CDR3 protein. Among 100,000 to 150,000 distinct CDR3 sequences, about 5.9% were seen once, and the ten largest hold under 2.5%. In this sample, this clonotype turned up many times. The antigen is unknown. Germline V lookup: CDR1 SGHTA, CDR2 FQGNSA. CDR3 size: 16 residues. V shed 3 bases, J shed 8 bases, and the junction held 9 bases outside the gene matches. The sequence was collected from an adult woman who had mild COVID-19 (a few samples of this study predate the infection). Cell type and time point are not known. The J gene is TRBJ2-1, the V gene TRBV7-2; 11 nucleotides agree with TRBD2. Input material: PBMCs or a T cell subset sorted from them (not recorded which). The DNA for the CDR3 is TGTGCCAGCAGCTTTATGGGAACTAGCGGGAGCGATGAGCAGTTCTTC. Its translation is CASSFMGTSGSDEQFF.